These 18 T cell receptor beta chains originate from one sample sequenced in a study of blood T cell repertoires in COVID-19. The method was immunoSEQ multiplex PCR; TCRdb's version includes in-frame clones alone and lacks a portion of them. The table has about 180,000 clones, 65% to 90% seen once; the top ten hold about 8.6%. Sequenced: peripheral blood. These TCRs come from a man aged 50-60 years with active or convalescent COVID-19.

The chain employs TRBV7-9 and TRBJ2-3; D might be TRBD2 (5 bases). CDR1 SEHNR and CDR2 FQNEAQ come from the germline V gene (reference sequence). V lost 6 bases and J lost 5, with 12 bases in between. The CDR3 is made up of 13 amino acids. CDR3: CASSLRGRDTQYF. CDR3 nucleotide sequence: TGTGCCAGCAGTCTTAGAGGGAGAGATACGCAGTATTTT.

As DNA, the CDR3 is TGTGCCAGCAGTGAAGGACAGAGGCGTAACTATGGCTACACCTTC. This translates into CASSEGQRRNYGYTF. V is TRBV2 and J is TRBJ1-2, with TRBD1 as a possible D gene (5 bases). V was cut by 1 base and J by 1 base, with 10 bases left in between. The CDR3 runs to 15 residues. CDR1 SNHLY and CDR2 FYNNEI come from the germline V gene. Complete variable domain (other parts from reference TRBV2 and TRBJ1-2): EPEVTQTPSHQVTQMGQEVILRCVPISNHLYFYWYRQILGQKVEFLVSFYNNEISEKSEIFDDQFSVERPDGSNFTLKIRSTKLEDSAMYFCASSEGQRRNYGYTFGSGTRLTVV.

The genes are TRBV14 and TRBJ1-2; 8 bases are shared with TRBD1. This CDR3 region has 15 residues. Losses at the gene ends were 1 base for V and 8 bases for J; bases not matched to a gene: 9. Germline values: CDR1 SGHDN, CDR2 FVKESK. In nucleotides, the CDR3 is TGTGCCAGCAGCCAAGCCCAGGGGGCGTTCGGGGGCTACACCTTC. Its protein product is CASSQAQGAFGGYTF.

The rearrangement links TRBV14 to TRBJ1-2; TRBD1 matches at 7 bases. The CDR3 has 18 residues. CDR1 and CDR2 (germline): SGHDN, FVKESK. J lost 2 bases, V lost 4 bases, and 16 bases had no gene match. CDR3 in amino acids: CASSRGKVGTVNNYGYTF. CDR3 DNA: TGTGCCAGCAGCCGGGGAAAAGTAGGGACAGTGAACAACTATGGCTACACCTTC.

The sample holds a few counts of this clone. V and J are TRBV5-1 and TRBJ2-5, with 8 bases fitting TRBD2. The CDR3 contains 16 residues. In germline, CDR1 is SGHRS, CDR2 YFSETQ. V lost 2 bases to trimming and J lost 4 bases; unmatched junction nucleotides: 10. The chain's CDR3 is CASSFTAGAVGETQYF. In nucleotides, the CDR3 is TGCGCCAGCAGCTTCACAGCGGGAGCCGTGGGAGAGACCCAGTACTTC.

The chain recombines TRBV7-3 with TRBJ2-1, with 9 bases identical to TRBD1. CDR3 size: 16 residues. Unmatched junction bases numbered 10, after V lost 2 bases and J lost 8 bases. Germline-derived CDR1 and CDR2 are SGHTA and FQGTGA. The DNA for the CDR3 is TGTGCCAGCAGCTTATTGGGACAGGGCGCGGAACATGAGCAGTTCTTC. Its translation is CASSLLGQGAEHEQFF.

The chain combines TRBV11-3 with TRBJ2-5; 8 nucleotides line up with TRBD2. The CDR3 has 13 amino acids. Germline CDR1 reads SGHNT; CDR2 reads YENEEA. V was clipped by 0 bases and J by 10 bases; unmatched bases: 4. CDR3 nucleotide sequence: TGTGCCAGCAGCTTAGAGCCGGGGGGGATCCAGTACTTC. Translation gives CASSLEPGGIQYF. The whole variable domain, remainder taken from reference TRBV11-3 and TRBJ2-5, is EAGVVQSPRYKIIEKKQPVAFWCNPISGHNTLYWYLQNLGQGPELLIRYENEEAVDDSQLPKDRFSAERLKGVDSTLKIQPAELGDSAVYLCASSLEPGGIQYFGPGTRLLVL.

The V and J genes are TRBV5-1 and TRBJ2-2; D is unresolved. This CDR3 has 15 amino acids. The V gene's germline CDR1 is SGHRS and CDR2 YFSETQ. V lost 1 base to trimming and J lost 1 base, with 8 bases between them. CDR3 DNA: TGCGCCAGCAGCTTGTATCTGTTGAACACCGGGGAGCTGTTTTTT. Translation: CASSLYLLNTGELFF.

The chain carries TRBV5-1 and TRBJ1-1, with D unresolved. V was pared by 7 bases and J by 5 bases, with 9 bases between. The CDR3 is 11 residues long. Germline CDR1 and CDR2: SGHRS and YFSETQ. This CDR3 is CASRRETEAFF. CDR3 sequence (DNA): TGCGCCAGCCGCCGCGAGACTGAAGCTTTCTTT.

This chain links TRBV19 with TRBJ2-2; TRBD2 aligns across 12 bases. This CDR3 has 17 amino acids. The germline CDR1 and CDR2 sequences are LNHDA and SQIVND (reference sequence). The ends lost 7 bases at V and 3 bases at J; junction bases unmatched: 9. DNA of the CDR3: TGTGCCAGTACTGCACTAGCGGGAGGTTTATACACCGGGGAGCTGTTTTTT. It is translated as CASTALAGGLYTGELFF.

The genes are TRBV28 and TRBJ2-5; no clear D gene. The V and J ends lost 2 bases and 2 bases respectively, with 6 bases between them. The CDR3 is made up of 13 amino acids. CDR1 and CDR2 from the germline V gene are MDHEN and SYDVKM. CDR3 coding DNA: TGTGCCAGCAGTTTACAGGTTCAAGAGACCCAGTACTTC. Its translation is CASSLQVQETQYF.

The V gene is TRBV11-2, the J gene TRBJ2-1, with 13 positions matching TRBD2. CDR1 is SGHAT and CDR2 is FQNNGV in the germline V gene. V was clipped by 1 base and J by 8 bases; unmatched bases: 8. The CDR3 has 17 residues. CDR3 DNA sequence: TGTGCCAGCAGCTTAGGGAAGGGACTAGCGGGATTGTATGAGCAGTTCTTC. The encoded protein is CASSLGKGLAGLYEQFF.

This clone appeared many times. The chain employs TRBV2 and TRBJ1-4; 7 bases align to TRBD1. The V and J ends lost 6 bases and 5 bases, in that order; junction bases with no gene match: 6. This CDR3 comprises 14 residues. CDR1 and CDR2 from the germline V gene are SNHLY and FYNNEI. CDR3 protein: CASSDRELNEKLFF. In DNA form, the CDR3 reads TGTGCCAGCAGCGACAGGGAGCTGAATGAAAAACTGTTTTTT.

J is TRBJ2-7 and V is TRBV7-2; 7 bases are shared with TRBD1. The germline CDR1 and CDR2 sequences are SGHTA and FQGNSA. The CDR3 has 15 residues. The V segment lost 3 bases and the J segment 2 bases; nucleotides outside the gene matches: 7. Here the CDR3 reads CASSLDRMKTYEQYF. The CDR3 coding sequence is TGTGCCAGCAGCTTGGACAGGATGAAAACCTACGAGCAGTACTTC.

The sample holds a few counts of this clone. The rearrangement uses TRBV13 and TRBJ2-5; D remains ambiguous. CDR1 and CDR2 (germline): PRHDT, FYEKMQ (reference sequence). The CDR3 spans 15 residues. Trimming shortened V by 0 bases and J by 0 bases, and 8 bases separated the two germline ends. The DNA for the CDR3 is TGTGCCAGCAGCTTAGGTGCGCGGCACCAAGAGACCCAGTACTTC. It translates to CASSLGARHQETQYF.

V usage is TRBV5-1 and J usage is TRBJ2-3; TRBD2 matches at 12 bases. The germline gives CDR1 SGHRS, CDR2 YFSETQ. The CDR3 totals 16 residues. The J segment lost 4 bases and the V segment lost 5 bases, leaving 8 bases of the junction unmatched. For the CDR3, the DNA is TGCGCCAGCAGTACTCCTAGCGGGAGGGTCGCAGATACGCAGTATTTT. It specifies CASSTPSGRVADTQYF.

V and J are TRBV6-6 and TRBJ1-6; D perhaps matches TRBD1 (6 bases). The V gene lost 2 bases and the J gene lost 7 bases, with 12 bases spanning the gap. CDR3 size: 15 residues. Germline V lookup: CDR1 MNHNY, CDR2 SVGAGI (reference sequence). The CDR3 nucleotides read TGTGCCAGCAGTTACAGGGGGGAGGGAAATTCACCCCTCCACTTT. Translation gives CASSYRGEGNSPLHF.

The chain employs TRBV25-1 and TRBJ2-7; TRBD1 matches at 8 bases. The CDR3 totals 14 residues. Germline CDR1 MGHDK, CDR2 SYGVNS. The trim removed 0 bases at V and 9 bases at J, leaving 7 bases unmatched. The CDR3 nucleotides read TGTGCCAGCAGTGAATACTTTCCCGGGACAGGGCAGTACTTC. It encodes CASSEYFPGTGQYF.